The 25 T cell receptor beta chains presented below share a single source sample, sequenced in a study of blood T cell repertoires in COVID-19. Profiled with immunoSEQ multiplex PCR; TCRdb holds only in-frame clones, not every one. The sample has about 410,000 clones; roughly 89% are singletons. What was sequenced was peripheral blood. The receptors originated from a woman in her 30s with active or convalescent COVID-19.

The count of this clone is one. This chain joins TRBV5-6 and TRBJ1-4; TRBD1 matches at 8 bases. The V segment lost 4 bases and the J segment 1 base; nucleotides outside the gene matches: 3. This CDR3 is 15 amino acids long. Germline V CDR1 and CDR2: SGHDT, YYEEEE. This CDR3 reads CASSPGQGTNEKLFF. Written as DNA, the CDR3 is TGTGCCAGCAGCCCCGGACAGGGAACTAATGAAAAACTGTTTTTT.

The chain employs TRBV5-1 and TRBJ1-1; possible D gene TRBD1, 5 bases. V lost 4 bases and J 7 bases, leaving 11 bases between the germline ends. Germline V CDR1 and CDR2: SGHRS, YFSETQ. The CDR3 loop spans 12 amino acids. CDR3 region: CASSPGGLEAFF. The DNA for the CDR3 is TGCGCCAGCAGCCCTGGGGGACTTGAAGCTTTCTTT.

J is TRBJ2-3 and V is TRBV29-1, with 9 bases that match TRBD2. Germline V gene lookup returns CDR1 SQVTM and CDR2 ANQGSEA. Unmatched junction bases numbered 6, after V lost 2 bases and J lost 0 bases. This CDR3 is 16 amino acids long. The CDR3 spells CSVEILAGASTDTQYF. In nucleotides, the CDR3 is TGCAGCGTTGAAATTTTAGCGGGAGCTAGCACAGATACGCAGTATTTT.

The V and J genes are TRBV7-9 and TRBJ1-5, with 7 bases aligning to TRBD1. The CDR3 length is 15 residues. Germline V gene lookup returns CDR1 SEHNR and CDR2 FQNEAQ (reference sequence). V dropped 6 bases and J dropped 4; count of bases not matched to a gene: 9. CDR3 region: CASSSDRIPNQPQHF. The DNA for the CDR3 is TGTGCCAGCAGTTCGGACAGGATACCAAATCAGCCCCAGCATTTT. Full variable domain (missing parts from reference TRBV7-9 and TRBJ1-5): DTGVSQNPRHKITKRGQNVTFRCDPISEHNRLYWYRQTLGQGPEFLTYFQNEAQLEKSRLLSDRFSAERPKGSFSTLEIQRTEQGDSAMYLCASSSDRIPNQPQHFGDGTRLSIL.

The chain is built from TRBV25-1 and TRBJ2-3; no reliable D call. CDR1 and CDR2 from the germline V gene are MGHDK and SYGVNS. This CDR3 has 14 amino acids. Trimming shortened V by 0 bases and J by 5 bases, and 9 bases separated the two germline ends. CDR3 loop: CASSEYSGIDTQYF. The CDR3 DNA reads TGTGCCAGCAGTGAATACTCAGGCATAGATACGCAGTATTTT.

The CDR3 loop reads CASSPGTGAGANVLTF. The DNA of the CDR3 is TGTGCCAGCTCTCCCGGGACAGGAGCTGGGGCCAACGTCCTGACTTTC. The V and J genes are TRBV19 and TRBJ2-6; 8 nucleotides agree with TRBD1. Germline trimming cut 9 bases from V and 2 bases from J; bases unmatched to any gene: 9. This CDR3 spans 16 amino acids. Per germline, CDR1 LNHDA and CDR2 SQIVND (reference sequence). The variable domain in full, completed from reference TRBV19 and TRBJ2-6, reads DGGITQSPKYLFRKEGQNVTLSCEQNLNHDAMYWYRQDPGQGLRLIYYSQIVNDFQKGDIAEGYSVSREKKESFPLTVTSAQKNPTAFYLCASSPGTGAGANVLTFGAGSRLTVL.

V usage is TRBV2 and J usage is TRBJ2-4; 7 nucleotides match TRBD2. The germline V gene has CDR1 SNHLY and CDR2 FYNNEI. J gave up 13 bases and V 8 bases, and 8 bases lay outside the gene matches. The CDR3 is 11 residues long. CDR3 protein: CASLLATSQYF. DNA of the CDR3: TGTGCCAGCTTACTAGCGACCTCCCAGTACTTC.

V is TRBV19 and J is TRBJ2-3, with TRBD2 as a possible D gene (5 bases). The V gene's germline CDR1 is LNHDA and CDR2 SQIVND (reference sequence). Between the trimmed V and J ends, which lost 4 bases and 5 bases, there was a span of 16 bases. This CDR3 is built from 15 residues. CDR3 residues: CASSTYLGIGDTQYF. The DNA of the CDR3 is TGTGCCAGTAGTACATATCTCGGGATTGGAGATACGCAGTATTTT.

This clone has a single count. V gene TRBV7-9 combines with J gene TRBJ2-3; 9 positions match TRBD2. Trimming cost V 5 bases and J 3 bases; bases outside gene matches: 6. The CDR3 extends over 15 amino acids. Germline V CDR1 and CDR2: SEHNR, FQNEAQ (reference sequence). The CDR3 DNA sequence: TGTGCCAGCAGCGCCGGGACTAGCACGACAGATACGCAGTATTTT. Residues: CASSAGTSTTDTQYF. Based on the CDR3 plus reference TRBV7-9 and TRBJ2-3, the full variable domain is DTGVSQNPRHKITKRGQNVTFRCDPISEHNRLYWYRQTLGQGPEFLTYFQNEAQLEKSRLLSDRFSAERPKGSFSTLEIQRTEQGDSAMYLCASSAGTSTTDTQYFGPGTRLTVL.

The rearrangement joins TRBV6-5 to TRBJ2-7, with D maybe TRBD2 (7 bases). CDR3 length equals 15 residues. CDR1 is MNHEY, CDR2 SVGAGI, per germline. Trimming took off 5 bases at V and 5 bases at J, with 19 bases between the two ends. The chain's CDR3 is CASSPEGGRVHEQYF. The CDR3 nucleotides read TGTGCCAGCAGTCCCGAAGGGGGGAGGGTCCACGAGCAGTACTTC.

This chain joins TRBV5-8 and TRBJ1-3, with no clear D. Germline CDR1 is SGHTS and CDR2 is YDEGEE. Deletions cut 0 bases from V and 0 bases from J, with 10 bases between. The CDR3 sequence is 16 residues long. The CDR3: CASSLDGLRSGNTIYF. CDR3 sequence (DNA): TGTGCCAGCAGCTTGGATGGACTGCGCTCTGGAAACACCATATATTTT. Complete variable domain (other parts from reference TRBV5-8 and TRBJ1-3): EAGVTQSPTHLIKTRGQQATLRCSPISGHTSVYWYQQALGLGLQFLLWYDEGEERNRGNFPPRFSGRQFPNYSSELNVNALELEDSALYLCASSLDGLRSGNTIYFGEGSWLTVV.

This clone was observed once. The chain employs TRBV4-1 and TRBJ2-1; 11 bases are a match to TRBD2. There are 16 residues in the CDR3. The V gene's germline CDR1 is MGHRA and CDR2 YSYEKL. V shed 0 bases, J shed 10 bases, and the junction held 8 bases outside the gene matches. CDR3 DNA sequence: TGCGCCAGCAGCCAAGATCTAACTAGCGGGGGCAGGGAGCAGTTCTTC. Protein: CASSQDLTSGGREQFF.

The CDR3 spells CASTGQANTEAFF. CDR3 DNA: TGTGCCAGCACTGGACAGGCGAACACTGAAGCTTTCTTT. The chain joins TRBV6-5 to TRBJ1-1; 7 bases line up with TRBD1. Losses at the gene ends were 7 bases for V and 1 base for J; bases not matched to a gene: 3. Germline V lookup: CDR1 MNHEY, CDR2 SVGAGI. The CDR3 totals 13 residues.

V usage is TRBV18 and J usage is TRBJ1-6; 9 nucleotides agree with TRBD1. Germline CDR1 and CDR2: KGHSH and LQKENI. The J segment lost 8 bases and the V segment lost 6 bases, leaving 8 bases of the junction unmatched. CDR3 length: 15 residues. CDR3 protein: CASSRGQGTYSPLHF. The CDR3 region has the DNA TGTGCCAGCTCCCGAGGACAGGGGACCTATTCACCCCTCCACTTT.

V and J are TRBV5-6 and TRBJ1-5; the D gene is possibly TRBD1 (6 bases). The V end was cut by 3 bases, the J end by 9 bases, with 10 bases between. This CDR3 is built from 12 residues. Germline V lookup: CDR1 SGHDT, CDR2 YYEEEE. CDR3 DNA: TGTGCCAGCAGCTCGCAGGGGTGGCCCCAGCATTTT. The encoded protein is CASSSQGWPQHF.

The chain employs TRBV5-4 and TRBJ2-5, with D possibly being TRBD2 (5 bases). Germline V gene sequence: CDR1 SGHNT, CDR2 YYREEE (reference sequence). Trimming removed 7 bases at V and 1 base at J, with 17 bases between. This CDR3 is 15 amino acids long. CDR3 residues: CASAPRGGAQETQYF. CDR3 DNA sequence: TGTGCCAGCGCTCCCAGAGGAGGCGCCCAAGAGACCCAGTACTTC.

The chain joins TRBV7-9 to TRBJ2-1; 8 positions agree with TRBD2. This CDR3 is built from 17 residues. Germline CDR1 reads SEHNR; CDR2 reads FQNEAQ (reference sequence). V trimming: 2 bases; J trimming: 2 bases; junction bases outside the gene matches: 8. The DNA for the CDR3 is TGTGCCAGCAGCTTAATTATCCGGGAGGGCCCCTACAATGAGCAGTTCTTC. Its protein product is CASSLIIREGPYNEQFF.

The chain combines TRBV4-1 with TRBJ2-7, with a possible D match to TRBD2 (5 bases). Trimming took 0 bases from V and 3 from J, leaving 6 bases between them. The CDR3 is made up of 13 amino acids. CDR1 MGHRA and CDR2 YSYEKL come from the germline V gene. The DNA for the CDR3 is TGCGCCAGCAGCCAAGATGGACTCTACGAGCAGTACTTC. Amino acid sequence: CASSQDGLYEQYF.

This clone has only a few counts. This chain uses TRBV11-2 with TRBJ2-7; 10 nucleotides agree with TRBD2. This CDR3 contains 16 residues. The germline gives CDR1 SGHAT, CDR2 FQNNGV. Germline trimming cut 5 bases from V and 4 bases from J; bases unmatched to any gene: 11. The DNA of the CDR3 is TGTGCCAGCAGCCCTCATGCTGGGACTAGCGTATACGAGCAGTACTTC. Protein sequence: CASSPHAGTSVYEQYF. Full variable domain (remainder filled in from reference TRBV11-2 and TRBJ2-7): EAGVAQSPRYKIIEKRQSVAFWCNPISGHATLYWYQQILGQGPKLLIQFQNNGVVDDSQLPKDRFSAERLKGVDSTLKIQPAKLEDSAVYLCASSPHAGTSVYEQYFGPGTRLTVT.

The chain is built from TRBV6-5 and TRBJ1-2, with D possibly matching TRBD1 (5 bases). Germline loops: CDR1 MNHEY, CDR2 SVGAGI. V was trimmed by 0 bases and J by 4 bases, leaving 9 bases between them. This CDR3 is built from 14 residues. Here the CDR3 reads CASSYSGQGYGYTF. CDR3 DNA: TGTGCCAGCAGTTACTCCGGGCAGGGCTATGGCTACACCTTC.

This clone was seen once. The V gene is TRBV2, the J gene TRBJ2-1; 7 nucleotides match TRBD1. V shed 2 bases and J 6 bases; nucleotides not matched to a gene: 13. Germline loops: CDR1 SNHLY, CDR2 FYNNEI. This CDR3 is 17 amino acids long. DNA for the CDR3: TGTGCCAGCAGTGAAATTCTGGCGCAGGGGGTCGGCAATGAGCAGTTCTTC. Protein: CASSEILAQGVGNEQFF.

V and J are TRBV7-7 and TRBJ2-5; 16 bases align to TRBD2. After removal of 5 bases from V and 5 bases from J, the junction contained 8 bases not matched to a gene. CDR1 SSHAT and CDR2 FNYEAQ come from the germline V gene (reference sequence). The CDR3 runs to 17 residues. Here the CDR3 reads CASSPGTSGGAGETQYF. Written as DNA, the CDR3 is TGTGCCAGCAGCCCCGGGACTAGCGGGGGGGCGGGGGAGACCCAGTACTTC.

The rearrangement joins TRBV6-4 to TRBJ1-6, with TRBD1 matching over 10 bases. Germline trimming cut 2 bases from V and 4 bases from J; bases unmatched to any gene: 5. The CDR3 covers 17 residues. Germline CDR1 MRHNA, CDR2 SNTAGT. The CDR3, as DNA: TGTGCCAGCAGTGACATGACAGGGGGCAATTATAATTCACCCCTCCACTTT. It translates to CASSDMTGGNYNSPLHF.

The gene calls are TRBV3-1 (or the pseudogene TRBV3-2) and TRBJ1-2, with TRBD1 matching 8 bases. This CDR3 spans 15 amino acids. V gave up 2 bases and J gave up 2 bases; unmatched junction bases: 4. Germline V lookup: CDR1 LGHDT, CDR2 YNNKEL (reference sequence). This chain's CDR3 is CASSQQGAKNYGYTF. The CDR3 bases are TGTGCCAGCAGCCAACAGGGGGCAAAGAACTATGGCTACACCTTC.

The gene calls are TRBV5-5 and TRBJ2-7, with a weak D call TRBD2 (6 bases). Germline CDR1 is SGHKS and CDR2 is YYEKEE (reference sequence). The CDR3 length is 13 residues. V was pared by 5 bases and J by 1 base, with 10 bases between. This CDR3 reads CASSGSGSYEQYF. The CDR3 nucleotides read TGTGCCAGCAGTGGGAGCGGGTCCTACGAGCAGTACTTC. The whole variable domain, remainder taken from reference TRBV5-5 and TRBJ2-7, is DAGVTQSPTHLIKTRGQQVTLRCSPISGHKSVSWYQQVLGQGPQFIFQYYEKEERGRGNFPDRFSARQFPNYSSELNVNALLLGDSALYLCASSGSGSYEQYFGPGTRLTVT.